This TCR beta chain was sequenced in a study of Ad26.COV2.S vaccination and SARS-CoV-2 variants. About the study: Intramuscularly, Ad26.COV2.S was given either once or twice, 56 days apart.

Indicated treatment: some 20 received Ad26.COV2.S at low or high dose, single or two shots; about 5 received placebo; per-sample allocation not given. Each sample was drawn 63 days after the first injection (of vaccine or placebo). Participants' vaccine, an Ad26 vector, delivered Wuhan-strain SARS-CoV-2 spike. Repertoires were generated with immunoSEQ multiplex PCR, while TCRdb's copy carries only in-frame clones and drops some. The sample includes roughly 400,000 clones, about 90% of them seen just once. The CDR3 extends over 13 amino acids. CDR1 is SEHNR and CDR2 is FQNEAQ in the germline V gene (reference sequence). V was cut by 8 bases and J by 1 base, with 11 bases left in between. This clone was seen only a few times.

The chain recombines TRBV7-9 with TRBJ1-2, with D unclear. The sample consisted of peripheral blood, taken in a trial of Ad26.COV2.S vaccine versus placebo. The TCR comes from a person between 18 and 60 years old who received the Ad26.COV2.S COVID-19 vaccine or a placebo. The CDR3 reads CASSQEVNYGYTF. The CDR3 DNA is TGTGCCAGCTCCCAAGAGGTTAACTATGGCTACACCTTC.